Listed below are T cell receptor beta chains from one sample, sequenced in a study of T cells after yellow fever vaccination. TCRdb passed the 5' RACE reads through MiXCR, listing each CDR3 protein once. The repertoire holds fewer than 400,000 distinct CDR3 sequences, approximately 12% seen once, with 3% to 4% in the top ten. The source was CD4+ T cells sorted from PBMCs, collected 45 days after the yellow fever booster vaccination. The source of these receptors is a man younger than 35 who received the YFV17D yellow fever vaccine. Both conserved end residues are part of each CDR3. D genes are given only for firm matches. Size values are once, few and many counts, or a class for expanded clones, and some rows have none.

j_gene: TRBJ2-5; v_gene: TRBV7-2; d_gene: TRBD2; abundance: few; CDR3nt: TGTGCCAGCAGCTTATGGCTAGCGGGGGGAGAGACCCAGTCCTTC; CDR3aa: CASSLWLAGGETQSF
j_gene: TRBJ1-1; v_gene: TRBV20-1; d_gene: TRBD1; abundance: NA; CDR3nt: TGCAGTGCTAGAGATCAAGGTTCGGCAGGGGGAAATGAAGCTTTCTTT; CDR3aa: CSARDQGSAGGNEAFF
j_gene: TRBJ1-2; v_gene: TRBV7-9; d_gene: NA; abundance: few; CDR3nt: TGTGCCAGCAGCCGACAGGCACTCTATGGCTACACCTTC; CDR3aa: CASSRQALYGYTF
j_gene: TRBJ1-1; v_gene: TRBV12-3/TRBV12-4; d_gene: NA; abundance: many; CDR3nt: TGTGCCAGCAGCCGTTATACAGGGCGTACTGAAGCTTTCTTT; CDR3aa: CASSRYTGRTEAFF
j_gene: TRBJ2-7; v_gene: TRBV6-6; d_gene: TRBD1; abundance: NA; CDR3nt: TGTGCCAGCAGTTGGGGGACAGGGGCTTCCTACGAGCAGTACTTC; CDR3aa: CASSWGTGASYEQYF
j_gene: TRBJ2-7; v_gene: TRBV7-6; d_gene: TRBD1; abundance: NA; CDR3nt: TGTGCCAGCAGCAGGACAGGGGGCATATACGAGCAGTACTTC; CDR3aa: CASSRTGGIYEQYF
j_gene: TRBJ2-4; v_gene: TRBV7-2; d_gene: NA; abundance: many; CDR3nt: TGTGCCAGCAGCTCCCTACGAAGGGACATTCAGTACTTC; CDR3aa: CASSSLRRDIQYF
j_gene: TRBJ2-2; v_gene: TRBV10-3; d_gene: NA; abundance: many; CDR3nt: TGTGCCATCAGTGCCTTGGGGCGGGACCAACAACCGGGCACCGGGGAGCTGTTTTTT; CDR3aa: CAISALGRDQQPGTGELFF
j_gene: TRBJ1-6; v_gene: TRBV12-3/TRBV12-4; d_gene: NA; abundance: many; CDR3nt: TGTGCCAGCACCCCAGGGGCAGGGTTAGGGTCACCCCTCCACTTT; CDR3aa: CASTPGAGLGSPLHF
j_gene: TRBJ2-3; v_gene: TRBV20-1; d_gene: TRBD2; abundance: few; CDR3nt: TGCAGTGCCTCTAGCGGGGAGTACACAGATACGCAGTATTTT; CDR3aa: CSASSGEYTDTQYF
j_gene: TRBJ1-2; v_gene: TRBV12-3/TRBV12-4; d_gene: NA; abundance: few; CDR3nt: TGTGCCAGCAGTCTCCGACAGGTGGGTGGCTACACCTTC; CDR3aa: CASSLRQVGGYTF
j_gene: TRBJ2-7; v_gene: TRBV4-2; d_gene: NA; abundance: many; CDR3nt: TGTGCCAGCAGCCAAGGGGCGGGGTACACCTACGAGCAGTACTTC; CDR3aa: CASSQGAGYTYEQYF
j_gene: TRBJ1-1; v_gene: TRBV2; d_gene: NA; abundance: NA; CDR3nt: TGTGCCAGCAGAGCGGACAGCTATGTAGCTTTCTTT; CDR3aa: CASRADSYVAFF
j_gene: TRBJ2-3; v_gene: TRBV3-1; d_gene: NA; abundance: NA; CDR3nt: TGTGCCAGCAGCCTTCCCAAGGGTACGCAGTATTTT; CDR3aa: CASSLPKGTQYF
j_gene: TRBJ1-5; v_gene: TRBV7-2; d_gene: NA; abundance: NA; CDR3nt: TGTGCCAGCAGCTTTCCCCAGCCCAATCAGCCCCAGCATTTT; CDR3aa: CASSFPQPNQPQHF
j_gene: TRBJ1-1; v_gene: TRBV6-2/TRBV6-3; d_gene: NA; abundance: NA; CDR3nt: TGTGCCAGCAGTTCACTCGGGCAGGGGGAAGCTTTCTTT; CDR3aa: CASSSLGQGEAFF
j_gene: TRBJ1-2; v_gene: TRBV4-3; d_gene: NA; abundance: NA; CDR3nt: TGCGCCAGCAGCCAAGTAGGCAGCTCAGTTAACTATGGCTACACCTTC; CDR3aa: CASSQVGSSVNYGYTF
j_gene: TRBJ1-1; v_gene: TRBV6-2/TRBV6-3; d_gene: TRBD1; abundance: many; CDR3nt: TGTGCCAGCACCAACGGACAGGGCACTGAAGCTTTCTTT; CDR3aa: CASTNGQGTEAFF
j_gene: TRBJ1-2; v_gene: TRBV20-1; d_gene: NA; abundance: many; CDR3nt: TGCAGTGTTCAGGGGCCTACGAACTATGGCTACACCTTC; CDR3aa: CSVQGPTNYGYTF
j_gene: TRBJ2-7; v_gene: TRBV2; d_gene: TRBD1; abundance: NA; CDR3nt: TGTGCCAGCAGGCCGGGACAGGGAGGCTACGAGCAGTACTTC; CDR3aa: CASRPGQGGYEQYF
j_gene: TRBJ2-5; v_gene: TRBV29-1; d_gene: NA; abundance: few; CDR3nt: TGCAGCGTTGAGACCACGGAGACCCAGTACTTC; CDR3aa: CSVETTETQYF
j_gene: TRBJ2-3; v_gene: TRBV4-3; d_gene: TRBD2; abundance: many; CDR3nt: TGCGCCAGCAGCCAAGATAGTGGCGGGGGGGCGTATACGCAGTATTTT; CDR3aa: CASSQDSGGGAYTQYF
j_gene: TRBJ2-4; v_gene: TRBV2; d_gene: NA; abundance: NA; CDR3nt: TGTGCCAGCAGTGAAGGGCAGGTATTCAAAAACATTCAGTACTTC; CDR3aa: CASSEGQVFKNIQYF
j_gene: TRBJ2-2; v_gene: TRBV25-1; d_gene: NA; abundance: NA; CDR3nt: TGTGCCAGCAGTTTCCAACACGGGGAGCTGTTTTTT; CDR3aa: CASSFQHGELFF
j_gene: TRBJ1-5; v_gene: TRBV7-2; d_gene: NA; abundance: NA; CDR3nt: TGTGCCAGCAGCTTAACTCGAGATCAGCCCCAGCATTTT; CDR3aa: CASSLTRDQPQHF
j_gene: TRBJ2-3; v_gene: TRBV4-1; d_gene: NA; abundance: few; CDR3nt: TGCGCCAGCAGCCTGGGACCTAATACGCAGTATTTT; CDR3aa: CASSLGPNTQYF
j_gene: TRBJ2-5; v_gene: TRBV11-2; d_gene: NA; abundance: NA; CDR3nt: TGTGCCAGCAGCTTAGTTTTTATAGCCCAGACCCAGTACTTC; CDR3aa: CASSLVFIAQTQYF
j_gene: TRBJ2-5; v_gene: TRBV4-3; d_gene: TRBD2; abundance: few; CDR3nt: TGCGCCAGCAGCCAGCAACTAGCGGGGGCGTACCAAGAGACCCAGTACTTC; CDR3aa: CASSQQLAGAYQETQYF
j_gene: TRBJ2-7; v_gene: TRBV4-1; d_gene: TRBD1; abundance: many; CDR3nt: TGCGCCAGCAGCTCACGGACAGGGCCGTTGGGCGAGCAGTACTTC; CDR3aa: CASSSRTGPLGEQYF
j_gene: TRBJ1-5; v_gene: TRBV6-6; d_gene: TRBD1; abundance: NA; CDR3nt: TGTGCCAGCAGTTACGAAGCCGGGACAGGGGCTAATCAGCCCCAGCATTTT; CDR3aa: CASSYEAGTGANQPQHF
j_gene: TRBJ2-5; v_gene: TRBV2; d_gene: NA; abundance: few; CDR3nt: TGTGCCAGCGAGAAGGGCAGGCAAGAGACCCAGTACTTC; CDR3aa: CASEKGRQETQYF
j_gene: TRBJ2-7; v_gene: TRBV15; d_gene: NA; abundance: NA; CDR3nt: TGTGCCACCAGCAGAGCCTTCGACAGGACCTACGAGCAGTACTTC; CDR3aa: CATSRAFDRTYEQYF
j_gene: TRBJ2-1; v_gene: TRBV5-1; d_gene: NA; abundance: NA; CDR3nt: TGCGCCAGCAGCTTGGCCCCAGGGACCTCGAATGAGCAGTTCTTC; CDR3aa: CASSLAPGTSNEQFF
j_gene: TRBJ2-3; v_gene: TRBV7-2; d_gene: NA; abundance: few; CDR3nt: TGTGCCAGCACCTTCGGGGGCAGCACAGATACGCAGTATTTT; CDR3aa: CASTFGGSTDTQYF
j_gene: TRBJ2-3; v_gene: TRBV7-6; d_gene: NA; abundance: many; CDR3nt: TGTGCCAGCAGCTTAGAGGGACTCTATAGGCTGGATACGCAGTATTTT; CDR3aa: CASSLEGLYRLDTQYF
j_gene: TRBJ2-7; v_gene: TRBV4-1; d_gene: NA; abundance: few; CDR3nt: TGCGCCAGCAGCCCGTTCCCTGGGCAGAGAGCTTACGAGCAGTACTTC; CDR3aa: CASSPFPGQRAYEQYF
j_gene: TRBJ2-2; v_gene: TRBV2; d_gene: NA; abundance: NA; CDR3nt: TGTGCCAGCAGTATTAGAGCATCGGCCGGGGAGCTGTTTTTT; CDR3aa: CASSIRASAGELFF
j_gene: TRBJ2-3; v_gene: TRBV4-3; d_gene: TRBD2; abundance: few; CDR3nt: TGCGCCAGCAGCCAAGCGTTGACTAGCGGGGGCCTCGGCACAGATACGCAGTATTTT; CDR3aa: CASSQALTSGGLGTDTQYF
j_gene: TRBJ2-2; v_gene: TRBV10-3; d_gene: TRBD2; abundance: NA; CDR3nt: TGTGCCACCAGGACTAGCGCGAACACCGGGGAGCTGTTTTTT; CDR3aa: CATRTSANTGELFF
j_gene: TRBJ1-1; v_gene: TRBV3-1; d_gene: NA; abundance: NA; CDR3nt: TGTGCCAGCAGCCAAGCGGCGGGACGGACTGAAGCTTTCTTT; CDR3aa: CASSQAAGRTEAFF